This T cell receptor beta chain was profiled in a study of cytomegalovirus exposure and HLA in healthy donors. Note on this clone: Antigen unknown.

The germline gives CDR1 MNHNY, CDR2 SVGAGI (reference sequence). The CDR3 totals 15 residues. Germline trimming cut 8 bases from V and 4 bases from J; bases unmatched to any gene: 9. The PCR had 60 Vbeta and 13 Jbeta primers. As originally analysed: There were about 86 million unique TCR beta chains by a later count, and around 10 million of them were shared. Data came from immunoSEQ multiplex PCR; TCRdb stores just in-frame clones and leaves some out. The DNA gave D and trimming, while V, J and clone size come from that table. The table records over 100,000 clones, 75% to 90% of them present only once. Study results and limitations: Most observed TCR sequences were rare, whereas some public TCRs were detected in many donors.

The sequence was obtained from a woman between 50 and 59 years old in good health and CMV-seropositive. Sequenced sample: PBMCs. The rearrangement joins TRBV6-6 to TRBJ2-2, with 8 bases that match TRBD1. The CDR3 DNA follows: TGTGCCAGCGGGATGACAGGGGTGGGCACCGGGGAGCTGTTTTTT. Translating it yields CASGMTGVGTGELFF.